Listed below are T cell receptor beta chains from one sample, sequenced in a study of T-cell memory formation after mild COVID-19. TCRdb re-called the 5' RACE reads through MiXCR, storing one row per CDR3 protein. The profile shows about 560,000 distinct CDR3 sequences, approximately 15% of them singletons. The material sequenced was PBMCs or a T cell subset sorted from them (not recorded which). These receptors came from an adult woman who had mild COVID-19 (a few samples of this study predate the infection). Cell type and time point are not known. CDR3s include the opening cysteine and the closing phenylalanine or tryptophan. The D gene is left open where the match is weak. The listing skips clone size in some rows; elsewhere it reads once, few, many or a size class.

j_call d_call clone_size v_call cdr3_aa cdr3_nt
TRBJ2-5 - many TRBV20-1 CSARKETQYF TGCAGTGCTAGAAAAGAGACCCAGTACTTC
TRBJ1-2 - few TRBV11-2 CASEIRRGGVGYTF TGTGCCAGCGAAATTAGGAGAGGGGGGGTAGGCTACACCTTC
TRBJ2-7 TRBD2 - TRBV7-6 CASSLSAGGVYEQYF TGTGCCAGCAGCTTATCGGCGGGGGGGGTCTACGAGCAGTACTTC
TRBJ1-3 - few TRBV4-1 CASSQDQYSGNTIYF TGCGCCAGCAGCCAAGATCAGTACTCTGGAAACACCATATATTTT
TRBJ2-7 - many TRBV20-1 CSARDLWGQYF TGCAGTGCTAGAGATCTCTGGGGTCAGTACTTC
TRBJ2-4 - few TRBV21-1 CASSKVGAYAKNIQYF TGTGCCAGCAGCAAAGTTGGCGCCTACGCCAAAAACATTCAGTACTTC
TRBJ1-1 - many TRBV5-1 CASSSPPRTEAFF TGCGCCAGCAGCTCTCCACCGCGTACTGAAGCTTTCTTT
TRBJ1-2 - - TRBV5-1 CASSLEGASQFYGYTF TGCGCCAGCAGCTTGGAAGGAGCGAGTCAATTCTATGGCTACACCTTC
TRBJ1-4 TRBD1 - TRBV19 CATRRGLSTNEKLFF TGTGCCACCCGAAGGGGGCTCTCAACTAATGAAAAACTGTTTTTT
TRBJ2-1 - - TRBV30 CAWSVRGGEQFF TGTGCCTGGAGTGTAAGGGGCGGTGAGCAGTTCTTC
TRBJ2-6 - - TRBV4-1 CASSLRDRTSSGANVLTF TGCGCCAGCAGCCTCCGGGACAGGACTAGCTCTGGGGCCAACGTCCTGACTTTC
TRBJ1-5 TRBD1 once TRBV10-3 CAISESAGGQPQHF TGTGCCATCAGTGAATCGGCAGGGGGCCAGCCCCAGCATTTT
TRBJ2-3 - - TRBV12-3/TRBV12-4 CASRPRGFTDTQYF TGTGCCAGCAGACCACGGGGGTTCACAGATACGCAGTATTTT
TRBJ2-2 - few TRBV11-2 CASSLGSPSTGELFF TGTGCCAGCAGCCTAGGGAGTCCGAGCACCGGGGAGCTGTTTTTT
TRBJ1-6 TRBD1 - TRBV6-5 CASSYSQGASYNSPLHF TGTGCCAGCAGTTACTCGCAGGGGGCTTCCTATAATTCACCCCTCCACTTT
TRBJ2-1 TRBD2 few TRBV5-1 CASSLGAGGTDEQFF TGCGCCAGCAGCTTGGGAGCGGGGGGCACTGATGAGCAGTTCTTC
TRBJ2-3 - - TRBV4-1 CASSPPLRASTDTQYF TGCGCCAGCAGCCCCCCCTTGAGGGCTAGCACAGATACGCAGTATTTT
TRBJ2-7 - few TRBV20-1 CSARDVNSYEQYF TGCAGTGCTAGAGATGTGAACAGCTACGAGCAGTACTTC
TRBJ2-6 TRBD2 - TRBV24-1 CATSDMGLADSGANVLTF TGTGCCACCAGTGATATGGGACTAGCCGATTCTGGGGCCAACGTCCTGACTTTC
TRBJ2-1 - few TRBV13 CASSPNSGAYNEQFF TGTGCCAGCAGCCCTAACTCGGGGGCCTACAATGAGCAGTTCTTC
TRBJ1-1 - few TRBV12-3/TRBV12-4 CASSFSTQFSDKYTEAFF TGTGCCAGCAGTTTCTCCACGCAATTTTCCGACAAGTACACTGAAGCTTTCTTT
TRBJ2-7 - many TRBV2 CASRGDSYEQYF TGTGCCAGCAGGGGAGACAGCTACGAGCAGTACTTC
TRBJ2-5 - few TRBV7-8 CASSFGLRDQETQYF TGTGCCAGCAGCTTCGGTTTAAGAGACCAAGAGACCCAGTACTTC
TRBJ2-3 TRBD1 few TRBV20-1 CSARRQGSTDTQYF TGCAGTGCTAGGAGACAGGGCAGCACAGATACGCAGTATTTT
TRBJ2-1 - - TRBV5-4 CASSLVSNSYNEQFF TGTGCCAGCAGCTTGGTCAGCAACTCCTACAATGAGCAGTTCTTC
TRBJ2-5 - - TRBV6-5 CASSRSGTKYF TGTGCCAGCAGTCGGTCGGGGACCAAGTACTTC
TRBJ1-1 - - TRBV28 CASNEGNTEAFF TGTGCCAGCAACGAGGGGAACACTGAAGCTTTCTTT
TRBJ2-4 - many TRBV4-3 CASSQERLLAKNIQYF TGCGCCAGCAGCCAAGAGAGGCTACTAGCCAAAAACATTCAGTACTTC
TRBJ1-1 - - TRBV13 CASALMNTEAFF TGTGCCAGCGCCCTAATGAACACTGAAGCTTTCTTT
TRBJ2-5 TRBD2 - TRBV11-3 CASSPRTSGRRQETQYF TGTGCCAGCAGCCCACGGACTAGCGGGAGGAGGCAAGAGACCCAGTACTTC
TRBJ2-2 TRBD2 - TRBV24-1 CATSDSASGDYGELFF TGTGCCACCAGTGATTCAGCTAGCGGGGACTACGGGGAGCTGTTTTTT
TRBJ1-1 - - TRBV14 CASSQDRYRGRRAF TGTGCCAGCAGCCAAGACCGTTACCGCGGACGGAGGGCGTTT
TRBJ1-1 TRBD1 - TRBV5-1 CASSPGQGGWGTEAFF TGCGCCAGCAGCCCCGGACAGGGAGGATGGGGCACTGAAGCTTTCTTT
TRBJ2-6 TRBD2 few TRBV12-3/TRBV12-4 CASSPSAGGNSGANVLTF TGTGCCAGCAGTCCGTCAGCGGGGGGGAACTCTGGGGCCAACGTCCTGACTTTC
TRBJ1-6 - few TRBV5-5 CASSLMGSYNSPLHF TGTGCCAGCAGCTTGATGGGGTCCTATAATTCACCCCTCCACTTT
TRBJ1-2 TRBD1 - TRBV9 CASSPQDRFDYGYTF TGTGCCAGCAGCCCCCAGGACAGGTTCGACTATGGCTACACCTTC
TRBJ1-6 TRBD1 few TRBV6-5 CASSYDRGVHSPLHF TGTGCCAGCAGTTACGACAGGGGTGTGCATTCACCCCTCCACTTT
TRBJ2-3 TRBD1 - TRBV5-1 CASSSSRDRGYTDTQYF TGCGCCAGCAGCTCATCCCGGGACAGGGGGTACACAGATACGCAGTATTTT
TRBJ2-1 TRBD1 few TRBV14 CASSRSNRGVEQFF TGTGCCAGCAGCCGAAGCAACAGGGGTGTTGAGCAGTTCTTC
TRBJ2-3 TRBD2 - TRBV12-3/TRBV12-4 CASSLEAGGPYTDTQYF TGTGCCAGCAGTTTGGAAGCGGGAGGGCCCTACACAGATACGCAGTATTTT
TRBJ1-5 - few TRBV5-1 CASSLEGSSNQPQHF TGCGCCAGCAGCTTGGAAGGAAGTAGCAATCAGCCCCAGCATTTT
TRBJ2-7 - many TRBV12-3/TRBV12-4 CASSLTAYEQYF TGTGCCAGCAGCTTAACGGCCTACGAGCAGTACTTC
TRBJ2-3 - - TRBV6-5 CASSDQGLTDTQYF TGTGCCAGCAGTGACCAGGGTCTCACAGATACGCAGTATTTT
TRBJ1-2 TRBD1 many TRBV15 CATSFSTGTGGYTF TGTGCCACCAGCTTCTCAACCGGGACAGGTGGCTACACCTTC
TRBJ2-7 - - TRBV29-1 CSAMKDSTYEQYF TGCAGCGCCATGAAAGACAGCACCTACGAGCAGTACTTC
TRBJ2-3 TRBD2 - TRBV19 CASSISGVPSTDTQYF TGTGCCAGTAGTATAAGCGGGGTTCCTAGCACAGATACGCAGTATTTT
TRBJ1-5 - - TRBV20-1 CSAVNPWGGSNQPQHF TGCAGTGCCGTTAATCCGTGGGGAGGCAGCAATCAGCCCCAGCATTTT
TRBJ1-1 - - TRBV4-2 CASSQGRGGGNTEAFF TGTGCCAGCAGCCAAGGCCGGGGTGGTGGGAACACTGAAGCTTTCTTT
TRBJ2-7 - few TRBV15 CATSRDHEGTYEQYF TGTGCCACCAGCAGAGATCATGAAGGGACCTACGAGCAGTACTTC
TRBJ2-1 TRBD2 - TRBV5-1 CASSSSPRPEREGPQFF TGCGCCAGCAGCTCTTCCCCACGACCGGAGCGGGAGGGTCCGCAGTTCTTC
TRBJ2-1 TRBD1 - TRBV5-1 CASSLGAMGQGFSYNEQFF TGCGCCAGCAGCTTGGGGGCGATGGGACAGGGCTTTTCCTACAATGAGCAGTTCTTC